This paragraph reports one T cell receptor beta chain. At one of its ends the junction is not consistent with the germline gene, which may arise from a read error. Germline V CDR1 and CDR2: KGHSH, LQKENI. The CDR3 totals 12 residues. The data were obtained in a study of cytomegalovirus exposure and HLA in healthy donors. PCR was performed using 60 Vbeta and 13 Jbeta primers. Original processing notes: In a later analysis, the count reached approximately 80 million unique TCR beta chains, with about 11 million shared. TCRdb's copy holds only in-frame clones and misses some; the assay was immunoSEQ multiplex PCR. V and J calls and clone size are those listed in that table; D and trimming were worked out from the DNA. The table shows some 90,000 clones, with about 66% occurring only once.

The TCR originated in a boy aged 5-17 years in good health and CMV-seropositive. Sequenced sample: PBMCs. This chain joins TRBV18 and TRBJ2-7; 9 bases match TRBD1. CDR3 DNA: TGTGCCAGCTCACCAAACAGGGGGCAGAGTACTTTC. It specifies CASSPNRGQSTF.